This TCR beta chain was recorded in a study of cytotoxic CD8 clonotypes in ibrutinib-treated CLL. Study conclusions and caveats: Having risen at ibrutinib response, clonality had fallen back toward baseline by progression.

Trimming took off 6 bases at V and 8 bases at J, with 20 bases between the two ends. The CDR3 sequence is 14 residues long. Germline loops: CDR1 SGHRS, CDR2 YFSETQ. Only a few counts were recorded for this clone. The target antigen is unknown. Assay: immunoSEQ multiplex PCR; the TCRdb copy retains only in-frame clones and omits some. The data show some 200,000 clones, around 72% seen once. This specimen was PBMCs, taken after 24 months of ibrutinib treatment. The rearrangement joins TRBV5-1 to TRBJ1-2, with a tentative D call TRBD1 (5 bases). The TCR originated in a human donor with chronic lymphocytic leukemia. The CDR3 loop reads CASNQGSFEGGYTF. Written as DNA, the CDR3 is TGCGCCAGCAACCAGGGCAGCTTCGAGGGGGGCTACACCTTC.